This TCR beta chain was recovered during a study of T-cell reconstitution after alpha-beta-depleted transplantation in children. Preparation of the TCRbeta library involved a method that used unique molecular identifiers. Using its own MiXCR run on the PCR reads, TCRdb lists one record per CDR3 protein. This sample has fewer than 120,000 distinct CDR3 sequences, with 10% found just once. The CDR3 spans 14 residues. CDR1 is DFQATT and CDR2 is SNEGSKA in the germline V gene (reference sequence). V lost 5 bases to trimming and J lost 7 bases; unmatched junction nucleotides: 8. This clonotype has a count of ten or more.

This specimen was PBMCs from the stem cell graft donor, taken from the stem cell graft. The chain links TRBV20-1 to TRBJ2-3; TRBD1 agrees at 11 bases. The TCR sequence derives from a human donor who donated a stem cell graft to a child with acute lymphoblastic leukemia. The CDR3, as DNA: TGCAGTGCTTATAGGACAGGGGGCAGAAATACGCAGTATTTT. It is translated as CSAYRTGGRNTQYF.